This TCR beta chain is drawn from a study of spatial heterogeneity in lung cancer. Study-level information: Detection of beta-chain sequences consistently exceeded that of alpha-chain sequences.

The time point: sample taken at primary tumor resection. No cell sorting; template was whole RNA from tumor, lung tissue or PBMC. Donation came from 70 or so patients with untreated early-stage non-small cell lung cancer. The CDR3 consists of 16 residues. Germline V gives CDR1 SGHVS, CDR2 FQNEAQ. With 6 bases removed from V and 2 bases from J, the gap between germline ends came to 17 bases. TCRdb passed the 5' RACE reads through MiXCR, listing each CDR3 protein once. This repertoire shows about 5,500 distinct CDR3 sequences, around 13% found once; its top ten account for approximately 15%. The rearrangement links TRBV7-8 to TRBJ2-1; tentatively, D is TRBD1 (5 bases). This clonotype was obtained from a male donor with early-stage non-small cell lung cancer. This specimen was normal lung tissue next to the tumor, taken at surgery. CDR3 nucleotides: TGTGCCAGCAGGCCTACAGGAGCTGTAACCTACAATGAGCAGTTCTTC. Amino acid sequence: CASRPTGAVTYNEQFF. The full variable domain, in which reference TRBV7-8 and TRBJ2-1 provide the parts outside the CDR3, is GAGVSQSPRYKVAKRGQDVALRCDPISGHVSLFWYQQALGQGPEFLTYFQNEAQLDKSGLPSDRFFAERPEGSVSTLKIQRTQQEDSAVYLCASRPTGAVTYNEQFFGPGTRLTVL.